Included here is one T cell receptor beta chain sequence, with context. The antigen it recognizes is unknown. There are no base qualities to consult, and no much larger clone falls within one base. This specimen belongs to a study of control samples from healthy donors and cancer patients (TCRdb year 2020). Library generation was performed with the immunoSEQ multiplex PCR assay. TCRdb provides this immuneACCESS table in a form limited to in-frame rearrangements. Some clones are lacking; in checked studies, under half of them reflect an unresolved V gene, and why the rest are absent is not known. The sample contains 130,000 or so clones, 87% of them found a single time. Clones ranked in the top ten supply over 10% of the sample. Counted from cysteine to phenylalanine, this CDR3 has 15 amino acids. Only CDR3 DNA is held: 45 bases, read in frame from base 1. The germline V end is reduced by 5 bases and the J end by 2 bases; junction bases left unmatched: 3. CDR1 and CDR2, per the germline V gene, are SGHNT and YENEEA.

The sequence is built from TRBV11-3 and TRBJ2-2, and TRBD1 matches 9 of the central bases. The receptor comes from a man between 25 and 39 years old in good health. Sequencing input: blood. The CDR3 has the sequence CASSEGQGNTGELFF. The bases are TGTGCCAGCAGCGAGGGACAGGGTAACACCGGGGAGCTGTTTTTT.